Reported below is one TCR beta chain. Its antigen is currently unknown. The assay ran at deep level. Using immunoSEQ multiplex PCR, the repertoire was profiled, and TCRdb retains in-frame clones only, with some absent. In the table there are about 2.4 million clones, 80% to 95% of which are singletons. This sample is part of a study of shared clonotypes between healthy human individuals. Study context: The study used three CD4 naive, three CD4 memory, two CD8 naive and one CD8 memory plate per donor. Study-level findings and limits: Rarefaction showed sorted-subset sequencing was incomplete despite large depth.

Adult Caucasians living in Nashville, Tennessee made up all of the donors. V dropped 5 bases and J dropped 5 bases, with 16 bases sitting between them. The germline V gene has CDR1 LNHNV and CDR2 YYDKDF (reference sequence). The CDR3 is 14 residues long. The sequenced sample was naive CD4+ T cells from PBMCs. Sample subset: CD45RA+ positively selected. J is TRBJ2-7 and V is TRBV15, with D possibly matching TRBD1 (5 bases). This TCR came from a man younger than 35 in good health. Some clones in this sample may be carry-over from other donors' samples. The DNA for the CDR3 is TGTGCCACCAGCTTACGAAGGGGTTTCCACGAGCAGTACTTC. It is translated as CATSLRRGFHEQYF.